This TCR beta chain was sequenced during a study of blood T cell repertoires in COVID-19. Study-wide context: Sources were T cells, B-cell-depleted T cells, or PBMCs; the material itself was cDNA or gDNA.

Recovery among Cohort 3 donors was established by two negative PCRs, clearance, or symptom resolution. The CDR3 is 15 amino acids. Looked up from germline, CDR1 is KGHSH and CDR2 is LQKENI. V was clipped by 3 bases and J by 0 bases, with 9 bases between them. Per the authors' pipeline: Amplification of reference gene primers provided the estimated nucleated cell counts. Here immunoSEQ multiplex PCR was the method, and the copy in TCRdb shows in-frame clones only, minus some. V, J and clone size are taken as reported in that table, and D and trimming were inferred from the DNA itself. This table has some 530,000 clones, roughly nine tenths appearing once.

This receptor was identified in a woman aged 60-70 years who had recovered from COVID-19. The chain couples TRBV18 to TRBJ2-1, with D uncertain. Sequencing was done on a sample of PBMCs or T cells enriched from blood (not recorded which). CDR3 DNA sequence: TGTGCCAGCTCACCGGAGAGCTACTCCTACAATGAGCAGTTCTTC. Translation gives CASSPESYSYNEQFF.